These 18 T cell receptor beta chains were all obtained from the same sample, sequenced in a study of post-analysis software for immune sequencing data. Study results and limitations: Controls showed lower frequencies than patients for roughly five TRBV segments, and TRBV5-6, TRBV5-1 and TRBV20-1 were among these.

Unique-molecular-identifier-tagged TCR beta cDNA libraries were used. Each CDR3 protein is one row after TCRdb ran MiXCR on the PCR reads. The sample lists approximately 440,000 distinct CDR3 sequences; 45% were seen once. The antigens of these receptors remain unknown. Sample: blood. These receptors were obtained from a girl between 5 and 17 years old with multiple sclerosis.

The gene calls are TRBV7-3 and TRBJ2-1; D may be TRBD1 or TRBD2 (6 bases each). Trimming removed 4 bases from V and 15 bases from J, with 19 bases in between. The CDR3 has 13 amino acids. Germline V lookup: CDR1 SGHTA, CDR2 FQGTGA. The CDR3: CASSSPGAPWAFF. The CDR3 region has the DNA TGTGCCAGCAGCTCACCGGGGGCACCTTGGGCGTTCTTC.

The chain links TRBV7-2 to TRBJ2-1, with D tentatively TRBD2 (5 bases). Germline CDR1 reads SGHTA; CDR2 reads FQGNSA. The CDR3 spans 15 residues. The V and J ends lost 0 bases and 8 bases respectively, with 14 bases between them. CDR3 DNA sequence: TGTGCCAGCAGCTTAGCCCGGCGGGTGGCCGATGAGCAGTTCTTC. Amino acid sequence: CASSLARRVADEQFF.

This clonotype appeared many times. The rearrangement joins TRBV25-1 to TRBJ2-1; the match to TRBD2 covers 9 bases. After removal of 3 bases from V and 8 bases from J, the junction contained 8 bases not matched to a gene. The CDR3 extends over 15 amino acids. Germline CDR1 is MGHDK and CDR2 is SYGVNS. The CDR3 protein is CASSEAGGPKDEQFF. For the CDR3, the DNA is TGTGCCAGCAGTGAGGCGGGAGGGCCTAAAGATGAGCAGTTCTTC.

The chain couples TRBV20-1 to TRBJ1-1, with D hard to call. This CDR3 contains 13 residues. The V gene's germline CDR1 is DFQATT and CDR2 SNEGSKA (reference sequence). The V end lost 6 bases, the J end lost 2 bases, and 13 bases lay between the germline ends. CDR3 region: CSATDRLNTEAFF. In DNA form, the CDR3 reads TGCAGTGCCACCGATAGACTTAACACTGAAGCTTTCTTT.

A single count supports this clonotype. This chain uses TRBV15 with TRBJ2-7; TRBD2 agrees at 13 bases. This CDR3 has 15 amino acids. The ends lost 5 bases at V and 2 bases at J; junction bases unmatched: 3. Germline-derived CDR1 and CDR2 are LNHNV and YYDKDF (reference sequence). The CDR3 coding sequence is TGTGCCACCAGCGTAGGACTAGCGGGAGCCTACGAGCAGTACTTC. It translates to CATSVGLAGAYEQYF.

This clonotype was found once. The genes are TRBV7-9 and TRBJ2-7; 10 nucleotides align to TRBD1. V shed 4 bases and J 0 bases; nucleotides not matched to a gene: 9. Germline-derived CDR1 and CDR2 are SEHNR and FQNEAQ (reference sequence). The CDR3 spans 17 residues. CDR3 protein: CASSSGQGGTASYEQYF. CDR3 DNA: TGTGCCAGCAGCTCCGGACAGGGGGGGACAGCCTCCTACGAGCAGTACTTC.

This clonotype came up once. The chain links TRBV28 to TRBJ2-1; unclear D gene. Germline V gives CDR1 MDHEN, CDR2 SYDVKM. This CDR3 spans 13 amino acids. Deletions cut 6 bases from V and 7 bases from J, with 13 bases between. CDR3: CASSNYLGNEQFF. CDR3 bases: TGTGCCAGCAGCAACTATTTGGGGAATGAGCAGTTCTTC.

The rearrangement uses TRBV30 and TRBJ2-7; D unresolved. CDR3 length equals 11 residues. The germline gives CDR1 GTSNPN, CDR2 SVGIG (reference sequence). V lost 1 base and J lost 4, with 5 bases in between. The CDR3 loop is CAWSASYEQYF. The CDR3 DNA follows: TGTGCCTGGAGTGCATCTTACGAGCAGTACTTC.

The V call is TRBV6-2 or TRBV6-3, the J call TRBJ2-1; TRBD1 aligns across 8 bases. The J call is uncertain, as TRBJ2-7 better fits the DNA end. CDR1 and CDR2 from the germline V gene are MNHEY and SVGEGT. This CDR3 has 15 residues. CDR3 sequence (DNA): TGTGCCAGCAGTTACCGGACAGGGTCCTACAATGAGCAGTACTTC. Protein product: CASSYRTGSYNEQYF.

This chain joins TRBV20-1 and TRBJ2-7; 13 bases are shared with TRBD2. V dropped 4 bases and J dropped 2; count of bases not matched to a gene: 2. The CDR3 has 14 residues. Germline CDR1 and CDR2: DFQATT and SNEGSKA (reference sequence). CDR3 protein: CSATLAGGPYEQYF. The CDR3 DNA sequence: TGCAGTGCTACACTAGCGGGAGGGCCCTACGAGCAGTACTTC.

Only a few counts were recorded for this clonotype. CDR3 sequence reads: CASSLRQGLAGANVLTF. For the CDR3, the DNA is TGTGCCAGCAGCTTAAGACAAGGGCTGGCTGGGGCCAACGTCCTGACTTTC. This sequence joins TRBV7-3 and TRBJ2-6; D is undetermined. This CDR3 comprises 17 residues. CDR1 SGHTA and CDR2 FQGTGA come from the germline V gene. V was cut by 1 base and J by 2 bases, with 12 bases left in between. Drawing the rest from reference TRBV7-3 and TRBJ2-6, the complete variable domain is GAGVSQTPSNKVTEKGKYVELRCDPISGHTALYWYRQSLGQGPEFLIYFQGTGAADDSGLPNDRFFAVRPEGSVSTLKIQRTERGDSAVYLCASSLRQGLAGANVLTFGAGSRLTVL.

Concerning this clonotype itself: A clone one base away is much larger, so this may be a read error. The chain carries TRBV5-1 and TRBJ2-1; 11 nucleotides align to TRBD2. V shed 6 bases and J 6 bases; nucleotides not matched to a gene: 5. The CDR3 runs to 14 residues. CDR1 and CDR2 (germline): SGHRS, YFSETQ. CDR3 loop: CASTTSGGCNEQFF. As DNA, the CDR3 is TGCGCCAGCACCACTAGCGGGGGATGCAATGAGCAGTTCTTC.

This clonotype has just a few counts. The V and J genes are TRBV29-1 and TRBJ2-1, with 14 bases matching TRBD2. Germline CDR1 and CDR2: SQVTM and ANQGSEA. Trimming at V came to 6 bases and at J to 0 bases, leaving 7 bases not matched to a gene. CDR3 length: 17 residues. The CDR3 region is CSVTGLAGGSSYNEQFF. CDR3 coding DNA: TGCAGCGTGACTGGACTAGCGGGAGGAAGCTCCTACAATGAGCAGTTCTTC.

The chain carries TRBV2 and TRBJ1-5; no definite D call. Trimming took 3 bases from V and 6 from J, leaving 12 bases between them. Germline V CDR1 and CDR2: SNHLY, FYNNEI. The CDR3 is made up of 14 amino acids. This CDR3 is CASSEGGLSQPQHF. In nucleotides, the CDR3 is TGTGCCAGCAGTGAGGGAGGGCTTAGTCAGCCCCAGCATTTT. Full variable domain (remainder filled in from reference TRBV2 and TRBJ1-5): EPEVTQTPSHQVTQMGQEVILRCVPISNHLYFYWYRQILGQKVEFLVSFYNNEISEKSEIFDDQFSVERPDGSNFTLKIRSTKLEDSAMYFCASSEGGLSQPQHFGDGTRLSIL.

Worth noting for this clonotype: Germline is not matched at one junction end, which may reflect a read error. J is TRBJ2-1 and V is TRBV27; 8 positions match TRBD1. Germline CDR1 and CDR2: MNHEY and SMNVEV (reference sequence). The CDR3 length is 20 residues. The CDR3: CTSRDQRTGCSSPIDNEQFF. DNA for the CDR3: TGCACCAGCAGAGACCAGAGGACAGGGTGTTCTAGTCCCATAGACAATGAGCAGTTCTTC.

This clonotype was observed at least ten times. The chain joins TRBV24-1 to TRBJ2-3; D remains unclear. Germline-derived CDR1 and CDR2 are KGHDR and SFDVKD. There are 15 residues in the CDR3. Between the trimmed V and J ends, which lost 3 bases and 7 bases, there was a span of 16 bases. Written as DNA, the CDR3 is TGTGCCACCAGTGATACGGGCCCCTACCAGCATACGCAGTATTTT. Its protein product is CATSDTGPYQHTQYF.

This clonotype was found many times. CDR3 nucleotides: TGTGCCAGCGGCCCGATCTCCTACGAGCAGTACTTC. Encoded protein: CASGPISYEQYF. The rearrangement uses TRBV2 and TRBJ2-7; D uncertain. V shed 8 bases and J shed 0 bases, with 8 bases lying between them. Germline CDR1 and CDR2: SNHLY and FYNNEI. The CDR3 runs 12 residues. The whole variable domain, remainder taken from reference TRBV2 and TRBJ2-7, is EPEVTQTPSHQVTQMGQEVILRCVPISNHLYFYWYRQILGQKVEFLVSFYNNEISEKSEIFDDQFSVERPDGSNFTLKIRSTKLEDSAMYFCASGPISYEQYFGPGTRLTVT.

Worth noting for this clonotype: A read error may account for a junction end that differs from germline. Here the CDR3 reads CAGRPGLADTTYEQYF. CDR3 DNA: TGTGCCGGCAGACCGGGACTAGCGGATACGACGTACGAGCAGTACTTC. The chain uses TRBV12-3 or TRBV12-4 and TRBJ2-4; TRBD2 agrees at 11 bases. The better agreement between TRBJ2-7 and the DNA end casts doubt on the J call. CDR3 length: 16 residues.